This T cell receptor (beta chain) was captured by sequencing in a study of response to subunit inactivated influenza vaccine. To note about this clonotype: Its antigen remains unknown.

Overall study results and limits: Researchers suggested that each seasonal influenza vaccination recruits few new T cells.

One entry per CDR3 protein results from TCRdb running MiXCR on the RT-PCR reads. The sample carries a few hundred thousand distinct CDR3 sequences, about a fifth recorded once. This CDR3 has 14 residues. Germline V CDR1 and CDR2: DFQATT, SNEGSKA (reference sequence). After removal of 7 bases from V and 1 base from J, the junction contained 8 bases not matched to a gene. The sequence derives from a man aged 50 to 69 who received an inactivated influenza vaccine. This material consisted of PBMCs from blood, taken approximately 22 months after vaccination. The rearrangement joins TRBV20-1 to TRBJ2-5; 8 bases are a match to TRBD2. The CDR3 loop is CSVTGLGVQETQYF. DNA for the CDR3: TGCAGTGTCACGGGACTAGGGGTCCAAGAGACCCAGTACTTC.